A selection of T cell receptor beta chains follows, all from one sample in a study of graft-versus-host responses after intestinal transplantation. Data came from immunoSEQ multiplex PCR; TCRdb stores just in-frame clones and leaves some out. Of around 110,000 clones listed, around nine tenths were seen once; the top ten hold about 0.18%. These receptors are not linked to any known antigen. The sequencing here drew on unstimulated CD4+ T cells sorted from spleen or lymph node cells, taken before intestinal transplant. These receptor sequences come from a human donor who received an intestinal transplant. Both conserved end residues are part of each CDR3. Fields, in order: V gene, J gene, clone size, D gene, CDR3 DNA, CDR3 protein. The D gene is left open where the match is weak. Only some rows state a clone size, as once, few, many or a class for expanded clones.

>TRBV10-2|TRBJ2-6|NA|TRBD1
TGCGCCAGCAGTGAGGGGAACTGGGACAGGGATCTCTCTGGGGCCAACGTCCTGACTTTC
CASSEGNWDRDLSGANVLTF
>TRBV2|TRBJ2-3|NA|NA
TGTGCCAGCAGCTTAGCACGAAGCACAGATACGCAGTATTTT
CASSLARSTDTQYF
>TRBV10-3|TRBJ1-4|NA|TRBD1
TGTGCCATCAGTGGGACAGGGGGCATGAATGAAAAACTGTTTTTT
CAISGTGGMNEKLFF
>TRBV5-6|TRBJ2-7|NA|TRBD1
TGTGCCAGCAGCTCGACAGGGAGCACCTACGAGCAGTACTTC
CASSSTGSTYEQYF
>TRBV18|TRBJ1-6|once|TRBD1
TGTGCCAGCTCATCATCCGGGACAGGAGTTTCACCCCTCCACTTT
CASSSSGTGVSPLHF
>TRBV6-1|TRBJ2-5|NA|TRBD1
TGTGCCAGCAGGGGACAGGGGCGAGAGACCCAGTACTTC
CASRGQGRETQYF
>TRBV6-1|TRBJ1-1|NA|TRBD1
TGTGCCAGCAGTGGGGGACAGCCCACGAACACTGAAGCTTTCTTT
CASSGGQPTNTEAFF
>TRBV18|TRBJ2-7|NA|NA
TGTGCCAGCTCACCGGTCGGCTCCTACGAGCAGTACTTC
CASSPVGSYEQYF
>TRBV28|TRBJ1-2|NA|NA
TGTGCCAGCAGTTTATGGGGGCTCGGAGGCTACACCTTC
CASSLWGLGGYTF
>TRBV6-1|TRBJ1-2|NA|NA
TGTGCCAGCAGCCCGTTGGAGCCCTATGGCTACACCTTC
CASSPLEPYGYTF
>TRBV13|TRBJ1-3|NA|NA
TGTGCCAGCAGCTTTGGGATCCGGGGGTCTCACTCTGGAAACACCATATATTTT
CASSFGIRGSHSGNTIYF